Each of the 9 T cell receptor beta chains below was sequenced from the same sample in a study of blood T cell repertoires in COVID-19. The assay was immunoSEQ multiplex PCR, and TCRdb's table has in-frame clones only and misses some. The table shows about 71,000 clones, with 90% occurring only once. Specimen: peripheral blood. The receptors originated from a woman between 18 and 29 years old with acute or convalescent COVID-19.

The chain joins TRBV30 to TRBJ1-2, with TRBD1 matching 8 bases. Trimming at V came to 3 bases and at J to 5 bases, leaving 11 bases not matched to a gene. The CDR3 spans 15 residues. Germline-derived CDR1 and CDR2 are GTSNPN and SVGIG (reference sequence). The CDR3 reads CAWSRQGSRVYGYTF. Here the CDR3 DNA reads TGTGCCTGGAGCCGACAGGGGTCGAGGGTGTATGGCTACACCTTC.

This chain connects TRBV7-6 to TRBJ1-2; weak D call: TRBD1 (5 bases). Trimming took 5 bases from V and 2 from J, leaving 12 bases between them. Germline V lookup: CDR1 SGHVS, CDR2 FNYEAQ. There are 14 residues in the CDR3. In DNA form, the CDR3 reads TGTGCCAGCAGCCCTCAGGGTGAGAACTATGGCTACACCTTC. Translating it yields CASSPQGENYGYTF.

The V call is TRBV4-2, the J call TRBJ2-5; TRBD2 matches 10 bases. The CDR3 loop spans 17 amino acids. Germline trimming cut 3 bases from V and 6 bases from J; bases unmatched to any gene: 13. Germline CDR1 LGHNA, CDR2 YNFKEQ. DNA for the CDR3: TGTGCCAGCAGCCAGAAAACTAGCGGGGTCAGTTTGAAGACCCAGTACTTC. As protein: CASSQKTSGVSLKTQYF.

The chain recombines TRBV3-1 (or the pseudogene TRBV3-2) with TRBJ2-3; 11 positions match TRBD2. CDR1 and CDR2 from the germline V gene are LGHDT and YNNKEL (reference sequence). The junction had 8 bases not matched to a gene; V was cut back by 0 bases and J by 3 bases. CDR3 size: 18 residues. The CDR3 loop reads CASSQEGERTSGTDTQYF. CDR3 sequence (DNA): TGTGCCAGCAGCCAAGAGGGCGAAAGGACTAGCGGGACAGATACGCAGTATTTT.

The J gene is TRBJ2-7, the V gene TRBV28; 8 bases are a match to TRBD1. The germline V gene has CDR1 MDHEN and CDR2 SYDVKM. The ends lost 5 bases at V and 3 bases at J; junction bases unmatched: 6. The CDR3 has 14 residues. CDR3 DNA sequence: TGTGCCAGCAGTCCTGACAGGGGCGACTACGAGCAGTACTTC. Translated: CASSPDRGDYEQYF.

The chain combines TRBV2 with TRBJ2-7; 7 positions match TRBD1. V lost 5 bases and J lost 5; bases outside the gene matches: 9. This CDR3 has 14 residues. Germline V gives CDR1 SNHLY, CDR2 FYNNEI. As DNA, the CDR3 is TGTGCCAGCAGTCCGGACAGGCCGGATGACGAGCAGTACTTC. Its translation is CASSPDRPDDEQYF.

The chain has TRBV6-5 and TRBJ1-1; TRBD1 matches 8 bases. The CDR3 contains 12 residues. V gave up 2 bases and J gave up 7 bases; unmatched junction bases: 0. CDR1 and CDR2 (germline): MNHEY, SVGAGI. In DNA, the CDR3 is TGTGCCAGCAGTTACGGACAGGGTGAAGCTTTCTTT. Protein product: CASSYGQGEAFF.

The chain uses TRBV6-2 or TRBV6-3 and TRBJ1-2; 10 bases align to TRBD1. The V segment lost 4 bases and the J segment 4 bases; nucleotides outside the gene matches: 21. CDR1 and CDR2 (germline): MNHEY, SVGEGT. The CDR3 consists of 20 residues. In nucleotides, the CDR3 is TGTGCCAGCAGTTCTGAGGTGGGGGACAGGGGATTTTCCTCTATCTATGGCTACACCTTC. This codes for CASSSEVGDRGFSSIYGYTF.

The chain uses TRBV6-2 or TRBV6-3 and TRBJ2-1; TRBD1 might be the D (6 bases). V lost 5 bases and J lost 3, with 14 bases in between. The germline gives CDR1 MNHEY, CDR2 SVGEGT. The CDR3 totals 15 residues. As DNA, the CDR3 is TGTGCCAGCAGTCAGGGGTTCTATAGCTACAATGAGCAGTTCTTC. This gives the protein CASSQGFYSYNEQFF.